These T cell receptor beta chains were read from a single sample in a study of blood T cell repertoires in COVID-19. Some clones are missing from TCRdb's copy, which holds only in-frame ones; the method was immunoSEQ multiplex PCR. The sample contains a few hundred thousand clones, 85% to 90% of which appear only once. Input material: PBMCs or T cells enriched from blood (not recorded which). Receptor source: a woman between 45 and 65 years old with acute COVID-19. Both conserved end residues are part of each CDR3. A D gene is named only where the DNA matches it firmly. Clone size appears in some rows only: once, few, many, or a class for an expanded clone.

TRBD1	.	TRBV19	TRBJ1-1	CASSISGGLNTEAFF	TGTGCCAGTAGTATCTCAGGGGGACTGAACACTGAAGCTTTCTTT
TRBD1	.	TRBV7-9	TRBJ1-6	CASSLALRTGNNSPLHF	TGTGCCAGCAGCTTAGCCTTGCGGACAGGGAATAATTCACCCCTCCACTTT
TRBD2	.	TRBV7-8	TRBJ2-7	CASSLRTSGITPYEQYF	TGTGCCAGCAGCCTACGGACTAGCGGGATTACTCCCTACGAGCAGTACTTC
.	.	TRBV7-9	TRBJ2-3	CASSLERRTDTQYF	TGTGCCAGCAGCTTAGAGCGACGGACAGATACGCAGTATTTT
.	.	TRBV28	TRBJ2-3	CASSLFQGRFTQYF	TGTGCCAGCAGTTTATTTCAGGGAAGATTTACGCAGTATTTT
.	.	TRBV28	TRBJ2-7	CASSFTGRDQAPSYEQYF	TGTGCCAGCAGTTTCACTGGGCGGGACCAAGCACCTTCCTACGAGCAGTACTTC
.	once	TRBV2	TRBJ1-1	CASTRTLNTEAFF	TGTGCCAGCACCCGGACATTGAACACTGAAGCTTTCTTT
.	.	TRBV7-2	TRBJ2-7	CASSARPSDEQYF	TGTGCCAGCAGTGCTAGACCCTCTGACGAGCAGTACTTC
.	.	TRBV11-2	TRBJ2-7	CASSSAGPSYEQYF	TGTGCCAGCAGCTCCGCTGGGCCCTCCTACGAGCAGTACTTC
TRBD1	.	TRBV6-5	TRBJ1-2	CASSGRDRDNYGYTF	TGTGCCAGCAGCGGCCGGGACAGGGATAACTATGGCTACACCTTC
.	.	TRBV14	TRBJ2-1	CASSQDPGISYNEQFF	TGTGCCAGCAGCCAAGATCCAGGGATCTCCTACAATGAGCAGTTCTTC
.	once	TRBV6-2/TRBV6-3	TRBJ2-2	CASSRDSTNTGELFF	TGTGCCAGCAGTCGGGACTCAACGAACACCGGGGAGCTGTTTTTT
.	.	TRBV28	TRBJ1-2	CASSPGAYGYTF	TGTGCCAGCAGCCCCGGAGCCTATGGCTACACCTTC
TRBD1	.	TRBV20-1	TRBJ2-1	CSASKGQGRNEQFF	TGCAGTGCTAGTAAGGGACAGGGGCGGAATGAGCAGTTCTTC
TRBD2	.	TRBV28	TRBJ2-7	CATGLARYEQYF	TGTGCCACCGGACTAGCACGCTACGAGCAGTACTTC
TRBD1	.	TRBV27	TRBJ1-2	CASSADRGRAYGYTF	TGTGCCAGCAGTGCCGACAGGGGGCGCGCCTATGGCTACACCTTC
TRBD1	.	TRBV6-5	TRBJ1-5	CASSYQGADGQPQHF	TGTGCCAGCAGTTACCAGGGGGCAGACGGGCAGCCCCAGCATTTT